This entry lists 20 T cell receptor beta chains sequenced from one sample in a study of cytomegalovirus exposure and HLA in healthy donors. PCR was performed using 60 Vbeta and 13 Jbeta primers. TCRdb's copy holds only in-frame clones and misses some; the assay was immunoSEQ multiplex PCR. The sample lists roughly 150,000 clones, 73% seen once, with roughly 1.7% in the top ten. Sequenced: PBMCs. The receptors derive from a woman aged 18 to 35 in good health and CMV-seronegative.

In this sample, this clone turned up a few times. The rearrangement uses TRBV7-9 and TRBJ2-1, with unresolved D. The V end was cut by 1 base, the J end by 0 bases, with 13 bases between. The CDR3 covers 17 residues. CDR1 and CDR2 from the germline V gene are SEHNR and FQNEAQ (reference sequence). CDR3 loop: CASSLVASHSSYNEQFF. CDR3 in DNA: TGTGCCAGCAGCTTAGTCGCAAGCCACAGCTCCTACAATGAGCAGTTCTTC. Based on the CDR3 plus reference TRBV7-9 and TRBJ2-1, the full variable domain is DTGVSQNPRHKITKRGQNVTFRCDPISEHNRLYWYRQTLGQGPEFLTYFQNEAQLEKSRLLSDRFSAERPKGSFSTLEIQRTEQGDSAMYLCASSLVASHSSYNEQFFGPGTRLTVL.

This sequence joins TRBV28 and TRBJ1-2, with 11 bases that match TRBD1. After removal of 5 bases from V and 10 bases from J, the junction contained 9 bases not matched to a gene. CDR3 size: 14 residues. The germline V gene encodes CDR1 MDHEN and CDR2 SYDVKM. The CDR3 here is CASSAPGQGDVYTF. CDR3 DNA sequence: TGTGCCAGCAGTGCACCGGGACAGGGGGATGTCTACACCTTC.

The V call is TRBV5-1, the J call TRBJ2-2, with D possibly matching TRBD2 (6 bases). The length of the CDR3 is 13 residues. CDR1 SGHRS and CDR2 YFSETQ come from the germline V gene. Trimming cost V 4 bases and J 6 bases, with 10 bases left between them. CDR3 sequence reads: CASSQREPGELFF. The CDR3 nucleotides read TGCGCCAGCAGCCAACGGGAGCCCGGGGAGCTGTTTTTT.

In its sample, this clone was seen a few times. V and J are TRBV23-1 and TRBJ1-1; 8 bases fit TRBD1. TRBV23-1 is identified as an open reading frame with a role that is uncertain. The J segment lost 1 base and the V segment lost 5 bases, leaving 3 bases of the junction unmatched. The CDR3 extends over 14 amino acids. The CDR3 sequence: CASSGQGRNTEAFF. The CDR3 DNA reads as TGCGCCAGCAGTGGACAGGGACGGAACACTGAAGCTTTCTTT.

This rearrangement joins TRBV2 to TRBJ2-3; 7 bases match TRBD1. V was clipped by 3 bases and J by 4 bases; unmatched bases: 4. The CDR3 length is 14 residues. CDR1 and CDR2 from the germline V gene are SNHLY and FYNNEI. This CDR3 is CASSDFTGADTQYF. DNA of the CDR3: TGTGCCAGCAGTGATTTCACAGGGGCAGATACGCAGTATTTT.

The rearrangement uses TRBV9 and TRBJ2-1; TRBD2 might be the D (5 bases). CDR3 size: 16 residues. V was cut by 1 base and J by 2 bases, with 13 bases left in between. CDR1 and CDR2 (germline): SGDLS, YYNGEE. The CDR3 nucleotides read TGTGCCAGCAGCGTAAGGAGTTGGCGGGCCTACAATGAGCAGTTCTTC. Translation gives CASSVRSWRAYNEQFF.

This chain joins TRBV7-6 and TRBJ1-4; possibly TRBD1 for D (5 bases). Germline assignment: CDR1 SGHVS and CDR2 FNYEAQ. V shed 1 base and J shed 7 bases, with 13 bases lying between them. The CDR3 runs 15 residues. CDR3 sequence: CASSLVGRAGEKLFF. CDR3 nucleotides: TGTGCCAGCAGCTTAGTCGGCAGGGCTGGTGAAAAACTGTTTTTT.

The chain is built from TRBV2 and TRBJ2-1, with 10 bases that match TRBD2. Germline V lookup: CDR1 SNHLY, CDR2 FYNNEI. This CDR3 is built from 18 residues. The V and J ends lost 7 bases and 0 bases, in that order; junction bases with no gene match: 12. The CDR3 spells CASIKMTSGRNSYNEQFF. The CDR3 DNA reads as TGTGCCAGCATTAAGATGACTAGCGGGCGAAACTCCTACAATGAGCAGTTCTTC.

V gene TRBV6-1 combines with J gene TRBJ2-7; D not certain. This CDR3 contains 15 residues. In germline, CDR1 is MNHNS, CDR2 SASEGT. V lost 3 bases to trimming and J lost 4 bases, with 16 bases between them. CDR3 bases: TGTGCCAGCAGTGATTGGCGAGGAATTGAGTACGAGCAGTACTTC. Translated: CASSDWRGIEYEQYF.

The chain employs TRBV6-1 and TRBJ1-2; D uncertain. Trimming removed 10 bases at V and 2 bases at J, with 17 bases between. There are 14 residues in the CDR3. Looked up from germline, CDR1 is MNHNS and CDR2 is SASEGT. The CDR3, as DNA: TGTGCCATAATCGGGATTAGGAGGAACTATGGCTACACCTTC. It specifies CAIIGIRRNYGYTF.

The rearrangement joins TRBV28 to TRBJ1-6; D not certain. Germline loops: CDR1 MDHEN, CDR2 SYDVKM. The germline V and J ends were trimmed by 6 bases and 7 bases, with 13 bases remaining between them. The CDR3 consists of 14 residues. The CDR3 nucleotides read TGTGCCAGCAGCCCTTTGGCGGGCAATTCACCCCTCCACTTT. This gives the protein CASSPLAGNSPLHF. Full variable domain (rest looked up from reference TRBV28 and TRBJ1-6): DVKVTQSSRYLVKRTGEKVFLECVQDMDHENMFWYRQDPGLGLRLIYFSYDVKMKEKGDIPEGYSVSREKKERFSLILESASTNQTSMYLCASSPLAGNSPLHFGNGTRLTVT.

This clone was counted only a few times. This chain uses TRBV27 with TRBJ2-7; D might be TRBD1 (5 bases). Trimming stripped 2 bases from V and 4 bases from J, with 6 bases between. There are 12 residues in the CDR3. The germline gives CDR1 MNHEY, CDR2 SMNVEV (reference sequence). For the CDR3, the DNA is TGTGCCAGCAGTTTAAAGGGGTACGAGCAGTACTTC. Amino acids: CASSLKGYEQYF.

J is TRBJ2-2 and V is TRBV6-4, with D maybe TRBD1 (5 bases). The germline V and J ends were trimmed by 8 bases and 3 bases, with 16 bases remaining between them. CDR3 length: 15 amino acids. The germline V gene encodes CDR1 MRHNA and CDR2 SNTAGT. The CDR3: CASARGPTDTGELFF. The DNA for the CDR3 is TGTGCCAGCGCTAGGGGCCCCACCGACACCGGGGAGCTGTTTTTT.

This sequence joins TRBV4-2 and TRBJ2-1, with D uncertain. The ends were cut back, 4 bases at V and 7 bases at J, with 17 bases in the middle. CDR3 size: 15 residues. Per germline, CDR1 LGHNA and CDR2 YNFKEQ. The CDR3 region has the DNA TGTGCCAGCAGCCTCCCTTTTCTAGACCGGAATGAGCAGTTCTTC. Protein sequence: CASSLPFLDRNEQFF.

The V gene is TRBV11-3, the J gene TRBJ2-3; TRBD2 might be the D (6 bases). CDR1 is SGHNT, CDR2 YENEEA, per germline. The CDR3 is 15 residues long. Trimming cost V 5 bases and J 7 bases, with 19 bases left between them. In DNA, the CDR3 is TGTGCCAGCAGCACGACTAGTCCATCCTCACATACGCAGTATTTT. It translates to CASSTTSPSSHTQYF. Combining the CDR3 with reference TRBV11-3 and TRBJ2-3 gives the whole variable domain EAGVVQSPRYKIIEKKQPVAFWCNPISGHNTLYWYLQNLGQGPELLIRYENEEAVDDSQLPKDRFSAERLKGVDSTLKIQPAELGDSAVYLCASSTTSPSSHTQYFGPGTRLTVL.

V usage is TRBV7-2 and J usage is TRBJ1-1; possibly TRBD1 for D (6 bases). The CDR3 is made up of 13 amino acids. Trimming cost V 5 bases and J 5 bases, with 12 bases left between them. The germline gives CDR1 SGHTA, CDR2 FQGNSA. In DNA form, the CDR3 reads TGTGCCAGCAGCAGCGGACAGTGGACTGAAGCTTTCTTT. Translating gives CASSSGQWTEAFF.

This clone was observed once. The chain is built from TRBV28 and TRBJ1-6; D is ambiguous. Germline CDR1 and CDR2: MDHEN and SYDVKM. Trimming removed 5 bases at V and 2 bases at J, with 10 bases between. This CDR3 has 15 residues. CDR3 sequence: CASSGGSTYNSPLHF. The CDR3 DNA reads TGTGCCAGCAGTGGCGGGTCTACCTATAATTCACCCCTCCACTTT.

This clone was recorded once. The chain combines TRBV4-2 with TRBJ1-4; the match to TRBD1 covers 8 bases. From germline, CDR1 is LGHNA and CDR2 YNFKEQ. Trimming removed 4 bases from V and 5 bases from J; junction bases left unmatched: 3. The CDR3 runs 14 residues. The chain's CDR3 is CASSLTGANEKLFF. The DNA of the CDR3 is TGTGCCAGCAGCCTGACAGGGGCGAATGAAAAACTGTTTTTT.

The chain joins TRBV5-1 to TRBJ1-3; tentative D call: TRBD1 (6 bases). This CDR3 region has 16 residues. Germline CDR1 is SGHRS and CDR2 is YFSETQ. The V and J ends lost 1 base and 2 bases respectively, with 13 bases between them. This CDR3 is CASSLNGGPAGNTIYF. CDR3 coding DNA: TGCGCCAGCAGCTTGAACGGGGGGCCGGCTGGAAACACCATATATTTT.

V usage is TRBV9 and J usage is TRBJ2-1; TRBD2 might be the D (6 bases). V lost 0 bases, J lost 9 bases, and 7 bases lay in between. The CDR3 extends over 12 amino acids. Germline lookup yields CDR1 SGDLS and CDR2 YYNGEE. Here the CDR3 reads CASSVAGVEQFF. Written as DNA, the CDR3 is TGTGCCAGCAGCGTAGCGGGAGTTGAGCAGTTCTTC.